Below are 17 T cell receptor beta chains sequenced from a single sample in a study of CD8 T cells in Susac syndrome. About 0.5 to 1 ug RNA was reverse transcribed with random hexamers. Via MiXCR, TCRdb re-called the immunoSEQ multiplex PCR reads, giving one row per CDR3 protein. The sample includes almost 450,000 distinct CDR3 sequences, approximately 85% of them seen just once. The sequenced sample was CD8+ T cells from PBMCs. Receptor source: a human donor with multiple sclerosis.

The chain employs TRBV30 and TRBJ2-1, with a tentative D call TRBD1 (5 bases). Germline V CDR1 and CDR2: GTSNPN, SVGIG (reference sequence). V was cut by 1 base and J by 9 bases, with 16 bases left in between. CDR3 length: 14 amino acids. The DNA of the CDR3 is TGTGCCTGGAGTGACTACACGCAGGGATTTGAGCAGTTCTTC. Translated, it gives CAWSDYTQGFEQFF.

The CDR3 here is CSASESASGRQPQHF. The CDR3 DNA is TGCAGTGCCAGTGAGTCGGCATCGGGCCGCCAGCCCCAGCATTTT. The V gene is TRBV20-1, the J gene TRBJ1-5; D not certain. The CDR3 has 15 amino acids. Trimming removed 6 bases from V and 7 bases from J, with 22 bases in between. In germline, CDR1 is DFQATT, CDR2 SNEGSKA (reference sequence).

With regard to this clonotype: The conserved closing phenylalanine or tryptophan is absent in this CDR3, likely reflecting a read error. This chain joins TRBV29-1 and TRBJ1-2, with 11 nucleotides matching TRBD1. The germline gives CDR1 SQVTM, CDR2 ANQGSEA. This CDR3 comprises 15 residues. The V gene end was trimmed by 6 bases and the J gene end by 7 bases; junction bases not matched to a gene: 13. CDR3 residues: CSVSGTGGQAGGYTV. Written as DNA, the CDR3 is TGCAGCGTATCCGGGACAGGGGGACAGGCGGGTGGCTACACCGTC.

This clonotype was seen a few times. This chain joins TRBV4-2 and TRBJ1-2, with no clear D. This CDR3 contains 15 residues. The V gene lost 1 base and the J gene lost 8 bases, with 17 bases spanning the gap. Germline V gene data show CDR1 as LGHNA and CDR2 as YNFKEQ. The CDR3: CASSQGQEGLGGYTF. The DNA for the CDR3 is TGTGCCAGCAGCCAAGGGCAGGAGGGTCTAGGGGGCTACACCTTC.

The J gene is TRBJ2-2, the V gene TRBV29-1, with D possibly being TRBD2 (7 bases). The CDR3 consists of 14 residues. Germline CDR1 SQVTM, CDR2 ANQGSEA. V was shortened by 5 bases and J by 3 bases, with 13 bases between the two germline ends. The CDR3 spells CSVNRDYDTGELFF. In DNA form, the CDR3 reads TGCAGCGTTAACAGGGACTACGACACCGGGGAGCTGTTTTTT.

The chain has TRBV12-3 or TRBV12-4 and TRBJ2-2; 8 bases match TRBD1. This CDR3 has 15 residues. J lost 5 bases, V lost 8 bases, and 10 bases had no gene match. The CDR3 loop reads CASEPGGAGTGELFF. As DNA, the CDR3 is TGTGCCAGCGAACCAGGGGGCGCCGGTACCGGGGAGCTGTTTTTT.

V usage is TRBV27 and J usage is TRBJ2-1; TRBD1 agrees at 9 bases. The trim removed 2 bases at V and 2 bases at J, leaving 4 bases unmatched. CDR3 size: 16 residues. CDR1 and CDR2 (germline): MNHEY, SMNVEV (reference sequence). This CDR3 reads CASSLTTGGAYNEQFF. CDR3 nucleotides: TGTGCCAGCAGTTTAACCACAGGGGGCGCCTACAATGAGCAGTTCTTC.

This clonotype was counted a single time. The J gene is TRBJ2-5, the V gene TRBV14; D is undetermined. The CDR3 is 12 residues long. In germline, CDR1 is SGHDN, CDR2 FVKESK. V lost 4 bases to trimming and J lost 10 bases, with 13 bases between them. CDR3 in DNA: TGTGCCAGCAGCCCAATGGGGTATTTCCAGTACTTC. The encoded protein is CASSPMGYFQYF.

The J gene is TRBJ1-2, the V gene TRBV9; perhaps TRBD1 as D (5 bases). CDR3 length: 13 residues. Germline CDR1 SGDLS, CDR2 YYNGEE. V lost 4 bases and J 4 bases, leaving 11 bases between the germline ends. The CDR3 region is CASSSQESYGYTF. In nucleotides, the CDR3 is TGTGCCAGCAGCTCACAGGAATCCTATGGCTACACCTTC.

This clonotype has more than one count but fewer than ten. This sequence joins TRBV13 and TRBJ2-7, with 9 bases lining up with TRBD1. The germline CDR1 and CDR2 sequences are PRHDT and FYEKMQ (reference sequence). The CDR3 is made up of 14 amino acids. V lost 3 bases to trimming and J lost 3 bases; unmatched junction nucleotides: 3. CDR3 residues: CASSFMTGGYEQYF. The CDR3, as DNA: TGTGCCAGCAGCTTTATGACAGGGGGCTACGAGCAGTACTTC.

V gene TRBV12-5 combines with J gene TRBJ1-1; D gene unclear. Germline CDR1 is LGHNT and CDR2 is FRNRAP. CDR3 length: 15 residues. Trimming stripped 5 bases from V and 4 bases from J, with 17 bases between. The CDR3 loop is CASGPSSPGGTEAFF. CDR3 in DNA: TGTGCTAGTGGTCCCTCTTCGCCGGGTGGCACTGAAGCTTTCTTT. The full variable domain, its missing parts supplied by reference TRBV12-5 and TRBJ1-1, is DARVTQTPRHKVTEMGQEVTMRCQPILGHNTVFWYRQTMMQGLELLAYFRNRAPLDDSGMPKDRFSAEMPDATLATLKIQPSEPRDSAVYFCASGPSSPGGTEAFFGQGTRLTVV.

The genes are TRBV5-8 and TRBJ2-7; tentative D call: TRBD1 (5 bases). The CDR3 has 12 residues. The V gene's germline CDR1 is SGHTS and CDR2 YDEGEE. V was pared by 3 bases and J by 7 bases, with 11 bases between. The CDR3 reads CASSYIAGEQYF. DNA of the CDR3: TGTGCCAGCAGCTATATAGCAGGGGAGCAGTACTTC.

The J gene is TRBJ2-3, the V gene TRBV10-2, with a possible D match to TRBD2 (6 bases). The germline V gene has CDR1 WSHSY and CDR2 SAAADI. The CDR3 is 15 amino acids. Trimming took 3 bases from V and 2 from J, leaving 12 bases between them. The DNA for the CDR3 is TGCGCCAGCAGTGATTGGCGGGGCCACACAGATACGCAGTATTTT. Its protein product is CASSDWRGHTDTQYF.

V is TRBV20-1 and J is TRBJ2-1; D uncertain. V was cut by 4 bases and J by 7 bases, with 14 bases left in between. Germline CDR1 reads DFQATT; CDR2 reads SNEGSKA (reference sequence). The CDR3 runs 13 residues. This chain's CDR3 is CSAKAANYNEQFF. Here the CDR3 DNA reads TGCAGTGCTAAAGCAGCGAATTATAATGAGCAGTTCTTC.

The rearrangement links TRBV23-1 to TRBJ2-4; 10 positions agree with TRBD1. TRBV23-1 is sorted into the ORF group, with uncertain function. CDR3 length: 16 residues. V shed 7 bases and J 2 bases; nucleotides not matched to a gene: 8. The CDR3 region is CASILGQGVTKNIQYF. CDR3 bases: TGCGCCAGCATCCTAGGACAGGGGGTAACCAAAAACATTCAGTACTTC.

The chain joins TRBV4-1 to TRBJ1-1; D not resolved. The germline V gene encodes CDR1 MGHRA and CDR2 YSYEKL. The CDR3 spans 13 residues. The V gene lost 1 base and the J gene lost 5 bases, with 8 bases spanning the gap. The CDR3 bases are TGCGCCAGCAGCCAAGCGGTCGATACTGAAGCTTTCTTT. It yields the protein CASSQAVDTEAFF.

This chain joins TRBV4-1 and TRBJ1-2; D call uncertain. The CDR3 is 14 residues long. With 5 bases removed from V and 7 bases from J, the gap between germline ends came to 17 bases. Germline CDR1 MGHRA, CDR2 YSYEKL. The CDR3 DNA follows: TGCGCCAGCAGCTCCTCCCGGCGAGGTCCTGGCTACACCTTC. Translating it yields CASSSSRRGPGYTF.